Below, 18 T cell receptor beta chains from the same sample are listed, as sequenced in a study of beta chain features in type 1 diabetes. Sequenced material consisted of expressed TCRB transcripts (all of the isolated RNA was reverse transcribed). TCRdb's copy holds only in-frame clones and misses some; the assay was immunoSEQ multiplex PCR. The profile shows 300,000 to 350,000 clones, 13% to 15% of them singletons. Sequenced sample: central memory CD4+ T cells from blood. Source of these receptors: a man aged 25 to 40 in good health.

The J gene is TRBJ2-1, the V gene TRBV7-2; 8 bases agree with TRBD2. V shed 0 bases, J shed 9 bases, and the junction held 4 bases outside the gene matches. The germline V gene has CDR1 SGHTA and CDR2 FQGNSA. The CDR3 extends over 14 amino acids. Here the CDR3 reads CASSLAGGAIEQFF. The CDR3 DNA reads as TGTGCCAGCAGCTTAGCCGGGGGGGCCATTGAGCAGTTCTTC.

The rearrangement uses TRBV27 and TRBJ1-1, with 8 bases matching TRBD1. Germline values: CDR1 MNHEY, CDR2 SMNVEV (reference sequence). V trimming: 2 bases; J trimming: 1 base; junction bases outside the gene matches: 0. The CDR3 runs 14 residues. The CDR3 loop reads CASSLGQGNTEAFF. CDR3 sequence (DNA): TGTGCCAGCAGTTTAGGACAGGGGAACACTGAAGCTTTCTTT.

This clone was counted many times. The J gene is TRBJ2-3, the V gene TRBV7-9; D is perhaps TRBD2 (6 bases). CDR1 and CDR2 from the germline V gene are SEHNR and FQNEAQ (reference sequence). With 6 bases removed from V and 0 bases from J, the gap between germline ends came to 10 bases. The CDR3 is 14 amino acids. CDR3 sequence reads: CASSQDYSTDTQYF. CDR3 sequence (DNA): TGTGCCAGCAGTCAGGACTACAGCACAGATACGCAGTATTTT.

This clone was detected ten times or more. Other DNA sequences from this sample encode an identical CDR3 as well. V gene TRBV7-2 combines with J gene TRBJ1-1; no reliable D call. This CDR3 is built from 12 residues. The V gene lost 3 bases and the J gene lost 8 bases, with 10 bases spanning the gap. Germline V gives CDR1 SGHTA, CDR2 FQGNSA. The CDR3 sequence: CASSLEWTEAFF. In DNA, the CDR3 is TGTGCCAGCAGCTTGGAGTGGACCGAAGCTTTCTTT.

This clone was recorded a few times. This chain uses TRBV15 with TRBJ2-7, with no clear D. From germline, CDR1 is LNHNV and CDR2 YYDKDF (reference sequence). Trimming shortened V by 1 base and J by 6 bases, and 13 bases separated the two germline ends. This CDR3 is 14 amino acids long. The CDR3 sequence is CATSRAPGVGEQYV. The CDR3 DNA is TGTGCCACCAGCAGAGCCCCCGGAGTAGGCGAGCAGTACGTC.

This clone was observed many times. V gene TRBV14 combines with J gene TRBJ2-1; 8 bases line up with TRBD1. In germline, CDR1 is SGHDN, CDR2 FVKESK. The CDR3 has 13 residues. With V trimmed by 3 bases and J by 13 bases, 8 bases remained unmatched. CDR3: CASSQRTGPKQFF. The CDR3, as DNA: TGTGCCAGCAGCCAGAGGACAGGGCCGAAACAGTTCTTC. The full variable domain, completed using reference TRBV14 and TRBJ2-1, is EAGVTQFPSHSVIEKGQTVTLRCDPISGHDNLYWYRRVMGKEIKFLLHFVKESKQDESGMPNNRFLAERTGGTYSTLKVQPAELEDSGVYFCASSQRTGPKQFFGPGTRLTVL.

This chain links TRBV11-2 with TRBJ2-2; TRBD1 or TRBD2 may be the D gene (5 bases each). The CDR3 consists of 15 residues. From germline, CDR1 is SGHAT and CDR2 FQNNGV. With 4 bases removed from V and 5 bases from J, the gap between germline ends came to 14 bases. CDR3 nucleotide sequence: TGTGCCAGCAGCTACGACGCCGGGGCGACCGGGGAGCTGTTTTTT. The encoded protein is CASSYDAGATGELFF.

The rearrangement joins TRBV9 to TRBJ2-3; 12 nucleotides line up with TRBD2. Trimming took 5 bases from V and 4 from J; bases not matched to a gene: 5. CDR3 length: 15 residues. CDR1 and CDR2 from the germline V gene are SGDLS and YYNGEE. The CDR3 region is CASRPSGGAADTQYF. In DNA form, the CDR3 reads TGTGCCAGCAGACCTAGCGGGGGGGCCGCAGATACGCAGTATTTT.

This clone has only a few counts. This rearrangement joins TRBV2 to TRBJ1-1, with unresolved D. Trimming took 0 bases from V and 0 from J, leaving 5 bases between them. Germline CDR1 reads SNHLY; CDR2 reads FYNNEI. CDR3 length equals 14 residues. The chain's CDR3 is CASSEATLNTEAFF. In nucleotides, the CDR3 is TGTGCCAGCAGTGAAGCGACACTGAACACTGAAGCTTTCTTT.

A few counts support this clone. The chain employs TRBV5-1 and TRBJ2-5, with 8 bases matching TRBD2. Germline trimming cut 1 base from V and 3 bases from J; bases unmatched to any gene: 5. There are 15 residues in the CDR3. The germline V gene has CDR1 SGHRS and CDR2 YFSETQ. The CDR3: CASSLNSGMEETQYF. The CDR3 DNA follows: TGCGCCAGCAGCTTGAATAGCGGGATGGAAGAGACCCAGTACTTC.

In its sample, this clone was seen a few times. The chain combines TRBV7-9 with TRBJ2-5; 10 bases align to TRBD1. The CDR3 runs to 16 residues. Germline lookup yields CDR1 SEHNR and CDR2 FQNEAQ (reference sequence). The trim removed 0 bases at V and 1 base at J, leaving 2 bases unmatched. The CDR3 bases are TGTGCCAGCAGCTTAGCTGGGGACAGGGGCCAAGAGACCCAGTACTTC. This translates into CASSLAGDRGQETQYF.

Comment on this clone: Other DNA sequences from this sample encode an identical CDR3 as well. The chain employs TRBV6-6 and TRBJ2-5; possible D gene TRBD2, 7 bases. V gave up 5 bases and J gave up 2 bases, with 12 bases separating them. The CDR3 has 14 amino acids. Germline CDR1 reads MNHNY; CDR2 reads SVGAGI (reference sequence). As DNA, the CDR3 is TGTGCCAGCAGTCCGCGGGGGACACAAGAGACCCAGTACTTC. Residues: CASSPRGTQETQYF.

A few counts support this clone. The V and J genes are TRBV7-2 and TRBJ1-5, with D perhaps matching TRBD1 (5 bases). CDR3 length: 13 residues. Germline CDR1 reads SGHTA; CDR2 reads FQGNSA. Trimming removed 0 bases from V and 7 bases from J, with 7 bases in between. In DNA, the CDR3 is TGTGCCAGCAGCTTAGCAGGGGACCAGCCCCAGCATTTT. This sequence encodes CASSLAGDQPQHF.

Ten or more counts support this clone. The chain combines TRBV19 with TRBJ2-1, with 9 bases fitting TRBD1. CDR1 and CDR2 from the germline V gene are LNHDA and SQIVND (reference sequence). The V segment lost 5 bases and the J segment 8 bases; nucleotides outside the gene matches: 13. This CDR3 contains 16 residues. In DNA form, the CDR3 reads TGTGCCAGTAGTGCTTCCAGGACAGGGGCAAGGGATGAGCAGTTCTTC. The encoded protein is CASSASRTGARDEQFF. The entire variable domain, with the rest obtained from reference TRBV19 and TRBJ2-1, is as follows: DGGITQSPKYLFRKEGQNVTLSCEQNLNHDAMYWYRQDPGQGLRLIYYSQIVNDFQKGDIAEGYSVSREKKESFPLTVTSAQKNPTAFYLCASSASRTGARDEQFFGPGTRLTVL.

Concerning this clone itself: Other DNA sequences of this sample code for an identical CDR3. The chain employs TRBV7-9 and TRBJ1-1; D uncertain. Germline V lookup: CDR1 SEHNR, CDR2 FQNEAQ (reference sequence). The CDR3 runs to 14 residues. Trimming removed 2 bases at V and 3 bases at J, with 10 bases between. The chain's CDR3 is CASSLLSSDTEAFF. CDR3 coding DNA: TGTGCCAGCAGCTTACTTTCCTCAGACACTGAAGCTTTCTTT.

Turning to this clone: The same CDR3 arises from other DNA sequences in this sample as well. The rearrangement joins TRBV7-2 to TRBJ2-3; D remains unclear. Germline values: CDR1 SGHTA, CDR2 FQGNSA. V was cut by 5 bases and J by 0 bases, with 9 bases left in between. This CDR3 has 14 residues. The CDR3 region has the DNA TGTGCCAGCAGCAAGACTCGTAGCACAGATACGCAGTATTTT. Translating it yields CASSKTRSTDTQYF.

The chain couples TRBV11-3 to TRBJ2-7; 8 positions agree with TRBD1. With 3 bases clipped from V and 5 bases from J, the junction kept 12 bases outside the gene matches. CDR3 size: 16 residues. The germline V gene has CDR1 SGHNT and CDR2 YENEEA. Here the CDR3 DNA reads TGTGCCAGCAGCTTGGGTTTGGGGACAGGTACCCACGAGCAGTACTTC. It translates to CASSLGLGTGTHEQYF. The full variable domain, in which reference TRBV11-3 and TRBJ2-7 provide the parts outside the CDR3, is EAGVVQSPRYKIIEKKQPVAFWCNPISGHNTLYWYLQNLGQGPELLIRYENEEAVDDSQLPKDRFSAERLKGVDSTLKIQPAELGDSAVYLCASSLGLGTGTHEQYFGPGTRLTVT.

V gene TRBV19 combines with J gene TRBJ1-1, with a tentative D call TRBD1 (5 bases). The ends were cut back, 5 bases at V and 9 bases at J, with 16 bases in the middle. The CDR3 length is 13 residues. From germline, CDR1 is LNHDA and CDR2 SQIVND (reference sequence). CDR3 protein: CASSPSPPGQAFF. In nucleotides, the CDR3 is TGTGCCAGTAGTCCTTCTCCCCCGGGACAAGCTTTCTTT.